This T cell receptor beta chain originates from a study of response to subunit inactivated influenza vaccine. The CDR3 is 17 residues long. The J segment lost 0 bases and the V segment lost 4 bases, leaving 5 bases of the junction unmatched. CDR1 DFQATT and CDR2 SNEGSKA come from the germline V gene (reference sequence). TCRdb reprocessed the RT-PCR reads with MiXCR, giving one entry per CDR3 protein. Counted here are about 620,000 distinct CDR3 sequences, 12% occurring once; the ten biggest clones make up roughly a tenth. In regard to this clonotype: No antigen is known for it.

General study points: T cells newly recruited by each seasonal influenza vaccination are few, the authors suggested.

The chain joins TRBV20-1 to TRBJ2-4, with TRBD2 matching 14 bases. Sequences were derived from PBMCs from blood, sampled on the day of vaccination. The receptor comes from a man aged 50 or older who received an inactivated influenza vaccine. The CDR3, as DNA: TGCAGTGCTATAAGTGGGACTAGCGGGAGAGCCAAAAACATTCAGTACTTC. It yields the protein CSAISGTSGRAKNIQYF.